The T cell receptor (beta chain) described here comes from a study of monozygotic twins with inflammatory bowel disease. CDR3 length equals 13 residues. The germline gives CDR1 SGHRS, CDR2 YFSETQ. TCRdb reprocessed the 5' RACE reads, keeping one entry per CDR3 protein, no DNA. Its table records 93,000 or so distinct CDR3 sequences. V and J are TRBV5-1 and TRBJ1-5. The sample taken for sequencing was blood. The sequence came from a human donor with ulcerative colitis or Crohn's disease, or a healthy co-twin of an affected twin (not recorded which). CDR3 in amino acids: CASSLAGWQPQHF.